The rows below give T cell receptor beta chains drawn from one sample of a study of T cells after yellow fever vaccination. TCRdb itself ran the 5' RACE reads through MiXCR, one entry per CDR3 protein. The sample yields roughly 310,000 distinct CDR3 sequences, 3.6% seen once. Source: PBMCs, taken on the day of the yellow fever booster vaccination. These receptors came from a man between 18 and 29 years old who received the YFV17D yellow fever vaccine. CDR3s leave out the opening cysteine and the closing phenylalanine or tryptophan.

>TRBJ2-1|TRBV4-1
ASSQRRTGRGVQF
>TRBJ1-6|TRBV7-2
ASMPPGHPNSPLH
>TRBJ1-5|TRBV4-3
ASSQELLNQPQH
>TRBJ1-4|TRBV20-1
SARDTGWATNEKLF
>TRBJ2-1|TRBV7-8
ASSLLGGPLSREQF
>TRBJ1-1|TRBV7-2
ASSFSSPNTEAF
>TRBJ2-4|TRBV7-9
ASSFLAKNIQY
>TRBJ2-1|TRBV6-6
ASSRDRRYNEQF
>TRBJ2-1|TRBV5-4
ASSYSVNEQF
>TRBJ2-3|TRBV20-1
SASRGTQTDTQY
>TRBJ2-5|TRBV5-1
ASSLGLAGGLQETQY
>TRBJ2-1|TRBV6-1
ASDRGRRNEQF
>TRBJ1-6|TRBV7-2
ASSLTGWGRDNSPLH
>TRBJ2-3|TRBV6-5
ASSVQGFSTDTQY
>TRBJ2-3|TRBV24-1
ATSDRREPTDTQY
>TRBJ1-6|TRBV4-3
ASSQNRAVGSPLH
>TRBJ2-5|TRBV20-1
SARLRTSRETQY
>TRBJ2-2|TRBV7-3
ASSSYAGELF
>TRBJ1-4|TRBV4-2
ASSLQDHGNEKLF
>TRBJ2-5|TRBV29-1
SVSGTGQETQY
>TRBJ2-7|TRBV3-1
ASSQSQGSYEQY
>TRBJ1-1|TRBV5-1
ASSSIMNTEAF
>TRBJ2-6|TRBV5-1
ASSDRQAGANVLT
>TRBJ1-1|TRBV30
AWSQVGGGTEAF
>TRBJ2-5|TRBV10-3
AISDPGIQETQY
>TRBJ1-2|TRBV6-6
ASSYPFWGDYGYT
>TRBJ2-1|TRBV20-1
SALGAYNEQF
>TRBJ2-1|TRBV7-2
ASSQARGSYNEQF
>TRBJ2-5|TRBV20-1
SARDLQETQY
>TRBJ2-5|TRBV5-5
ASSPRVAGGRETQY
>TRBJ2-3|TRBV18
ASSQGLAGMKSDTQY
>TRBJ2-1|TRBV12-3/TRBV12-4
ASSLASGIQGEQF
>TRBJ2-4|TRBV25-1
ATARRGKNIQY
>TRBJ2-5|TRBV24-1
ATSDSGTAQETQY
>TRBJ2-3|TRBV24-1
APRPLRCTDTQY
>TRBJ2-1|TRBV7-2
ASSPGFLNEQF
>TRBJ2-2|TRBV7-2
ASSLAAGTSGPNTGELF
>TRBJ2-1|TRBV28
ASSPGLAGLQF
>TRBJ1-2|TRBV5-6
ASSTAGQGYYGYT
>TRBJ2-1|TRBV24-1
ATSGLTSGGYNEQF
>TRBJ2-7|TRBV27
ASRIKGVSSYEQY
>TRBJ2-3|TRBV4-1
ASSPSRWAGGTTDTQY
>TRBJ2-3|TRBV7-2
ASSLPPGMTDTQY
>TRBJ1-6|TRBV23-1
ASSPDRLDRDNSPLH
>TRBJ2-2|TRBV14
ASSQLSAVDTGELF
>TRBJ2-1|TRBV24-1
ATSEIGLAGGYNEQF
>TRBJ1-5|TRBV5-6
ASSSGTVGRPQH
>TRBJ1-3|TRBV9
ASSRSLGQGGAGNTIY
>TRBJ2-1|TRBV7-3
ASSRGGTGVDNEQF
>TRBJ2-1|TRBV21-1
ASSDKGPLSYNEQF
>TRBJ2-3|TRBV7-2
ASSVPGLAGGSPSTDTQY
>TRBJ1-1|TRBV24-1
ATSDLDRDEAF
>TRBJ2-4|TRBV20-1
SARVPGVRDIQY
>TRBJ2-1|TRBV4-3
ASSLSNNEQF
>TRBJ2-1|TRBV6-5
ASRENGGSSYNEQF
>TRBJ2-4|TRBV2
ASSVTANIQY
>TRBJ2-3|TRBV7-3
ASSPQDRAITDTQY
>TRBJ2-1|TRBV5-4
ASSLASENEQF